This T cell receptor (beta chain) was sequenced for a study of identical twins. The study's findings and limits: Those out-of-frame alpha sequences shared by twins showed an excess of low generation probability. The degree of excess twin sharing was weaker in beta out-of-frame sequences.

V trimming: 0 bases; J trimming: 2 bases; junction bases outside the gene matches: 4. CDR3 length: 16 amino acids. From germline, CDR1 is DFQATT and CDR2 SNEGSKA (reference sequence). MiXCR was run by TCRdb on the 5' RACE reads, yielding one entry per CDR3 protein. The table shows 310,000 or so distinct CDR3 sequences, with 8% to 9% occurring only once. This clonotype was observed a handful of times. Its antigen is currently unknown. The data were also submitted as part of a second study, on yellow fever vaccine responses in identical twins.

This clonotype was sampled from a woman between 18 and 29 years old in good health. The chain joins TRBV20-1 to TRBJ2-3, with TRBD2 matching 11 bases. The sample comprised memory (CD45RO+) T cells sorted from blood. CDR3 sequence (DNA): TGCAGTGCTAGAGATTTACTAGCGGGGGACACAGATACGCAGTATTTT. It codes for CSARDLLAGDTDTQYF.